The 20 T cell receptor beta chains in this list originate from one sample, sequenced in a study of cytomegalovirus exposure and HLA in healthy donors. This table comes from immunoSEQ multiplex PCR, and its TCRdb copy is limited to in-frame clones, with some not included. Of over 200,000 clones in the sample, around 90% were seen once. Sequencing used PBMCs. All receptors derive from a woman younger than 35 in good health and CMV-seropositive.

CDR3 sequence (DNA): TGTGCCAGCAGCCCCGTTGGTCGTGGGAGAAATTCCTACGAGCAGTACTTC. It codes for CASSPVGRGRNSYEQYF. The J gene is TRBJ2-7, the V gene TRBV5-4; D is possibly TRBD2 (5 bases). The CDR3 has 17 residues. Deletions cut 4 bases from V and 1 base from J, with 21 bases between. The germline V gene encodes CDR1 SGHNT and CDR2 YYREEE (reference sequence).

The chain couples TRBV5-8 to TRBJ2-7; the match to TRBD1 covers 7 bases. Germline V gives CDR1 SGHTS, CDR2 YDEGEE. This CDR3 is 15 amino acids long. V shed 5 bases, J shed 0 bases, and the junction held 8 bases outside the gene matches. CDR3 bases: TGTGCCAGCAGACAGGGGACAGCCCCCTCCTACGAGCAGTACTTC. Translated, it gives CASRQGTAPSYEQYF.

J is TRBJ1-5 and V is TRBV25-1, with D possibly being TRBD1 (5 bases). The CDR3 has 18 amino acids. V lost 2 bases to trimming and J lost 0 bases, with 17 bases between them. The germline gives CDR1 MGHDK, CDR2 SYGVNS. The CDR3 DNA reads TGTGCCAGCAGTGAAAGCGGGACGGGAACTTATAGCAATCAGCCCCAGCATTTT. Translated: CASSESGTGTYSNQPQHF.

CDR3 loop: CASSTSTSNSNYGYTF. The CDR3 DNA is TGTGCCAGCAGCACCTCCACTAGTAACTCTAACTATGGCTACACCTTC. V gene TRBV2 combines with J gene TRBJ1-2; the D is unclear. The CDR3 loop spans 16 amino acids. Germline V CDR1 and CDR2: SNHLY, FYNNEI. Trimming left V 6 bases short and J 0 bases short, with 17 bases between.

The chain couples TRBV18 to TRBJ1-1; no firm D call. The CDR3 extends over 14 amino acids. V was cut by 3 bases and J by 4 bases, with 12 bases left in between. Germline-derived CDR1 and CDR2 are KGHSH and LQKENI. Written as DNA, the CDR3 is TGTGCCAGCTCACCGGTGACGGGGAGCACTGAAGCTTTCTTT. It yields the protein CASSPVTGSTEAFF.

This rearrangement joins TRBV30 to TRBJ1-3; possibly TRBD1 for D (6 bases). CDR1 and CDR2 (germline): GTSNPN, SVGIG (reference sequence). The CDR3 is 14 amino acids. With 0 bases removed from V and 4 bases from J, the gap between germline ends came to 10 bases. The CDR3 loop is CAWSVNRAGNTIYF. In DNA, the CDR3 is TGTGCCTGGAGTGTAAACAGGGCCGGAAACACCATATATTTT.

This chain links TRBV27 with TRBJ2-3; tentatively, D is TRBD1 (6 bases). The V gene lost 5 bases and the J gene lost 3 bases, with 24 bases spanning the gap. This CDR3 is built from 18 residues. Germline lookup yields CDR1 MNHEY and CDR2 SMNVEV (reference sequence). The DNA for the CDR3 is TGTGCCAGCAGTCCCCGCGCCTGGACAGACTTGGGGACAGATACGCAGTATTTT. It specifies CASSPRAWTDLGTDTQYF.

The chain employs TRBV28 and TRBJ2-5, with D possibly TRBD1 on 5 matching bases. The germline V and J ends were trimmed by 5 bases and 5 bases, with 15 bases remaining between them. The CDR3 loop spans 14 amino acids. Germline CDR1 is MDHEN and CDR2 is SYDVKM. The CDR3 loop is CASSPFNYRETQYF. Here the CDR3 DNA reads TGTGCCAGCAGTCCCTTCAACTACAGGGAGACCCAGTACTTC.

The chain carries TRBV1 and TRBJ2-3; the D call in the table, TRBD2, was not verified against the DNA. TRBV1 is shown as a pseudogene. There are 14 residues in the CDR3. The CDR3 DNA is TGCACCAAGACTAGCGTAGAAGGCACAGATACGCAGTATTTT. Protein sequence: CTKTSVEGTDTQYF.

The rearrangement uses TRBV19 and TRBJ2-2; D is perhaps TRBD2 (6 bases). The CDR3 covers 12 residues. V was pared by 11 bases and J by 7 bases, with 14 bases between. Germline V gene data show CDR1 as LNHDA and CDR2 as SQIVND (reference sequence). CDR3 sequence: CALTTGVGELFF. CDR3 in DNA: TGTGCCCTTACGACGGGGGTCGGGGAGCTGTTTTTT.

J is TRBJ1-2 and V is TRBV6-1; 7 nucleotides align to TRBD1. Germline lookup yields CDR1 MNHNS and CDR2 SASEGT. The CDR3 length is 16 residues. Trimming removed 4 bases from V and 8 bases from J; junction bases left unmatched: 16. In nucleotides, the CDR3 is TGTGCCAGCAGTGGGGGGGACAGTCAAGCCGGCAACGGCTACACCTTC. As protein: CASSGGDSQAGNGYTF.

The chain is built from TRBV4-1 and TRBJ2-2; D unresolved. CDR1 is MGHRA, CDR2 YSYEKL, per germline. V was shortened by 2 bases and J by 6 bases, with 7 bases between the two germline ends. The CDR3 has 13 amino acids. The CDR3 DNA sequence: TGCGCCAGCAGCCAAATGTTCTCCGGGGAGCTGTTTTTT. Its translation is CASSQMFSGELFF.

The chain couples TRBV18 to TRBJ1-3; 9 bases align to TRBD1. After removal of 1 base from V and 4 bases from J, the junction contained 14 bases not matched to a gene. Germline values: CDR1 KGHSH, CDR2 LQKENI. CDR3 length equals 19 residues. For the CDR3, the DNA is TGTGCCAGCTCACCACTTGGGACAGGGTCAGTCCGTCGGGGAAACACCATATATTTT. This translates into CASSPLGTGSVRRGNTIYF. Full variable domain (rest looked up from reference TRBV18 and TRBJ1-3): NAGVMQNPRHLVRRRGQEARLRCSPMKGHSHVYWYRQLPEEGLKFMVYLQKENIIDESGMPKERFSAEFPKEGPSILRIQQVVRGDSAAYFCASSPLGTGSVRRGNTIYFGEGSWLTVV.

The J gene is TRBJ1-1, the V gene TRBV27; no reliable D call. Germline CDR1 is MNHEY and CDR2 is SMNVEV (reference sequence). The CDR3 is made up of 13 amino acids. Deletions cut 3 bases from V and 5 bases from J, with 10 bases between. This CDR3 is CASSFGFRTEAFF. The CDR3 DNA sequence: TGTGCCAGCAGTTTCGGGTTTCGGACTGAAGCTTTCTTT.

This clone was seen only once. V is TRBV30 and J is TRBJ1-1; the match to TRBD1 covers 7 bases. This CDR3 is built from 15 residues. Germline CDR1 is GTSNPN and CDR2 is SVGIG (reference sequence). V trimming: 1 base; J trimming: 5 bases; junction bases outside the gene matches: 10. CDR3 amino acids: CAWSAESGGNTEAFF. The CDR3, as DNA: TGTGCCTGGAGTGCCGAATCAGGGGGTAATACTGAAGCTTTCTTT.

This clone has more than one count but fewer than ten. The rearrangement joins TRBV2 to TRBJ2-7; TRBD1 matches at 8 bases. This CDR3 has 15 amino acids. J gave up 12 bases and V 6 bases, and 19 bases lay outside the gene matches. CDR1 and CDR2 from the germline V gene are SNHLY and FYNNEI. CDR3 sequence: CASSLGQGPTYGSYF. The CDR3 coding sequence is TGTGCCAGCAGCCTCGGACAGGGCCCGACCTACGGATCGTACTTC. Filled out from reference TRBV2 and TRBJ2-7, the complete variable domain reads EPEVTQTPSHQVTQMGQEVILRCVPISNHLYFYWYRQILGQKVEFLVSFYNNEISEKSEIFDDQFSVERPDGSNFTLKIRSTKLEDSAMYFCASSLGQGPTYGSYFGPGTRLTVT.

This sequence joins TRBV27 and TRBJ1-4, with unresolved D. Looked up from germline, CDR1 is MNHEY and CDR2 is SMNVEV (reference sequence). The CDR3 extends over 14 amino acids. V shed 1 base and J shed 6 bases, with 9 bases lying between them. In DNA form, the CDR3 reads TGTGCCAGCAGTTTATACGGGGTGGATGAAAAACTGTTTTTT. Encoded protein: CASSLYGVDEKLFF.

This clone came up a few times. The chain uses TRBV18 and TRBJ1-5, with D uncertain. Germline loops: CDR1 KGHSH, CDR2 LQKENI. The V gene lost 6 bases and the J gene lost 7 bases, with 10 bases spanning the gap. The CDR3 sequence is 12 residues long. CDR3 coding DNA: TGTGCCAGCTCTAGCCTCGGGCAGCCCCAGCATTTT. Protein sequence: CASSSLGQPQHF.

This clone has just one count. The rearrangement uses TRBV19 and TRBJ1-2; D perhaps matches TRBD1 (5 bases). The CDR3 totals 13 residues. Trimming left V 7 bases short and J 7 bases short, with 16 bases between. From germline, CDR1 is LNHDA and CDR2 SQIVND (reference sequence). In DNA, the CDR3 is TGTGCCAGTACCCCAGGGAGGGTGGCTGGCTACACCTTC. Residues: CASTPGRVAGYTF.

This chain joins TRBV19 and TRBJ2-1; 10 bases match TRBD2. V was clipped by 5 bases and J by 4 bases; unmatched bases: 5. The CDR3 consists of 15 residues. Per germline, CDR1 LNHDA and CDR2 SQIVND (reference sequence). CDR3 DNA sequence: TGTGCCAGTAGTCGGGGACTAGCGACTTACAATGAGCAGTTCTTC. It translates to CASSRGLATYNEQFF.